The 15 T cell receptor beta chains presented below share a single source sample, sequenced in a study of technical replicates of blood from a few donors. Clones were read by immunoSEQ multiplex PCR, and TCRdb kept only the in-frame ones, dropping some. Of fewer than 90,000 clones detected, about 93% appear once; the ten largest clones hold about 0.23%. The sample was T cells isolated from PBMCs. These receptors all stem from a human donor in good health.

The chain carries TRBV2 and TRBJ2-3; D remains unclear. This CDR3 region has 12 residues. V was trimmed by 3 bases and J by 8 bases, leaving 9 bases between them. Per the germline V gene, CDR1 is SNHLY and CDR2 is FYNNEI. The CDR3 reads CASSDSRSTQYF. The CDR3 DNA follows: TGTGCCAGCAGTGATTCGAGGAGTACGCAGTATTTT.

The rearrangement joins TRBV7-7 to TRBJ2-7; 8 bases agree with TRBD1. The V gene end was trimmed by 2 bases and the J gene end by 2 bases; junction bases not matched to a gene: 5. Germline loops: CDR1 SSHAT, CDR2 FNYEAQ (reference sequence). This CDR3 has 15 amino acids. In DNA form, the CDR3 reads TGTGCCAGCAGCTTACTCAGGGGGCCCACCTACGAGCAGTACTTC. Its translation: CASSLLRGPTYEQYF.

J is TRBJ2-5 and V is TRBV18, with TRBD2 identical over 8 bases. The CDR3 is made up of 15 amino acids. The junction had 3 bases not matched to a gene; V was cut back by 1 base and J by 2 bases. Germline-derived CDR1 and CDR2 are KGHSH and LQKENI. DNA for the CDR3: TGTGCCAGCTCACCACTAGCGGGGACTCAAGAGACCCAGTACTTC. Its translation: CASSPLAGTQETQYF.

J is TRBJ2-1 and V is TRBV11-3, with D perhaps TRBD2 (6 bases). V was cut by 4 bases and J by 6 bases, with 16 bases left in between. This CDR3 is built from 15 residues. Per germline, CDR1 SGHNT and CDR2 YENEEA. CDR3 in amino acids: CASSSVWGDSNEQFF. CDR3 sequence (DNA): TGTGCCAGCAGCTCCGTTTGGGGGGATAGCAATGAGCAGTTCTTC.

This chain uses TRBV9 with TRBJ1-1; perhaps TRBD1 as D (6 bases). The CDR3 is made up of 13 amino acids. Trimming stripped 5 bases from V and 1 base from J, with 9 bases between. The germline CDR1 and CDR2 sequences are SGDLS and YYNGEE. This CDR3 is CASRGQQNTEAFF. For the CDR3, the DNA is TGTGCCAGCAGGGGACAACAGAACACTGAAGCTTTCTTT.

The J gene is TRBJ2-5, the V gene TRBV28, with TRBD1 as a possible D gene (6 bases). The CDR3 loop spans 13 amino acids. Germline V CDR1 and CDR2: MDHEN, SYDVKM. V lost 6 bases to trimming and J lost 2 bases, with 10 bases between them. The CDR3 loop reads CASSTGQQETQYF. DNA for the CDR3: TGTGCCAGCAGCACTGGACAGCAAGAGACCCAGTACTTC.

The rearrangement uses TRBV6-1 and TRBJ1-3, with D uncertain. Deletions cut 7 bases from V and 4 bases from J, with 14 bases between. CDR3 length: 14 residues. The germline CDR1 and CDR2 sequences are MNHNS and SASEGT. This CDR3 reads CASISGFTGNTIYF. CDR3 coding DNA: TGTGCCAGCATCAGCGGATTTACAGGAAACACCATATATTTT.

The chain combines TRBV5-1 with TRBJ2-5, with 9 bases aligning to TRBD2. The trim removed 3 bases at V and 1 base at J, leaving 4 bases unmatched. This CDR3 comprises 15 residues. The V gene's germline CDR1 is SGHRS and CDR2 YFSETQ. CDR3 protein: CASSYSTSGQETQYF. CDR3 coding DNA: TGCGCCAGCAGCTATTCGACTAGCGGCCAAGAGACCCAGTACTTC.

The chain carries TRBV19 and TRBJ2-3, with D perhaps matching TRBD2 (6 bases). Germline V gives CDR1 LNHDA, CDR2 SQIVND (reference sequence). Trimming shortened V by 5 bases and J by 4 bases, and 13 bases separated the two germline ends. The CDR3 is 14 amino acids. This CDR3 is CASSVELAPDTQYF. DNA for the CDR3: TGTGCCAGTAGTGTGGAGCTAGCGCCAGATACGCAGTATTTT.

V gene TRBV9 combines with J gene TRBJ1-2, with D tentatively TRBD1 (5 bases). The CDR3 has 21 amino acids. Trimming shortened V by 6 bases and J by 2 bases, and 35 bases separated the two germline ends. The germline CDR1 and CDR2 sequences are SGDLS and YYNGEE. The CDR3 loop reads CASIASQESTRDSHWNYGYTF. The CDR3 DNA sequence: TGTGCCAGCATCGCCTCTCAAGAAAGTACGAGGGACTCCCACTGGAACTATGGCTACACCTTC.

The chain joins TRBV27 to TRBJ1-2; TRBD1 matches at 9 bases. Germline V lookup: CDR1 MNHEY, CDR2 SMNVEV (reference sequence). This CDR3 contains 15 residues. Trimming at V came to 4 bases and at J to 3 bases, leaving 6 bases not matched to a gene. The CDR3 DNA sequence: TGTGCCAGCAGTTCCCCGGGACAGGGTTACTATGGCTACACCTTC. This codes for CASSSPGQGYYGYTF.

V usage is TRBV11-2 and J usage is TRBJ1-1; D not resolved. V was pared by 5 bases and J by 6 bases, with 13 bases between. Per the germline V gene, CDR1 is SGHAT and CDR2 is FQNNGV. CDR3 size: 13 residues. The chain's CDR3 is CASSPLTRPEAFF. CDR3 sequence (DNA): TGTGCCAGCAGCCCCCTTACGCGGCCTGAAGCTTTCTTT.

This chain uses TRBV12-5 with TRBJ1-5; maybe TRBD1 (6 bases). Per the germline V gene, CDR1 is LGHNT and CDR2 is FRNRAP. Trimming left V 8 bases short and J 2 bases short, with 13 bases between. This CDR3 spans 14 amino acids. CDR3: CASRRGNGNQPQHF. CDR3 nucleotides: TGTGCTAGTCGCAGGGGAAATGGCAATCAGCCCCAGCATTTT.

The chain carries TRBV29-1 and TRBJ1-5, with TRBD1 as a possible D gene (5 bases). CDR1 is SQVTM, CDR2 ANQGSEA, per germline. Deletions cut 3 bases from V and 6 bases from J, with 9 bases between. This CDR3 spans 12 amino acids. CDR3 region: CSVEDTGQPQHF. The DNA for the CDR3 is TGCAGCGTTGAGGACACAGGTCAGCCCCAGCATTTT.

CDR3 protein: CASSYGTSGTLETQYF. CDR3 DNA: TGTGCCAGCAGTTACGGGACTAGCGGGACGTTAGAGACCCAGTACTTC. The genes are TRBV6-6 and TRBJ2-5; 13 bases are a match to TRBD2. Germline lookup yields CDR1 MNHNY and CDR2 SVGAGI (reference sequence). CDR3 length equals 16 residues. V lost 2 bases to trimming and J lost 4 bases; unmatched junction nucleotides: 4.